Shown below are 18 T cell receptor beta chains from a single sample sequenced in a study of blood T cell repertoires in COVID-19. TCRdb's copy holds only in-frame clones and misses some; the assay was immunoSEQ multiplex PCR. The repertoire consists of about 120,000 clones, with 84% occurring once and the leading ten covering over 3%. Sequenced material: PBMCs or T cells enriched from blood (not recorded which). The receptors come from a woman aged 25 to 39 who had recovered from COVID-19.

The chain couples TRBV19 to TRBJ1-2; the match to TRBD1 covers 9 bases. The V and J ends lost 4 bases and 0 bases, in that order; junction bases with no gene match: 3. Germline CDR1 LNHDA, CDR2 SQIVND (reference sequence). The CDR3 spans 15 residues. DNA for the CDR3: TGTGCCAGTAGTAGGCGGGACAGGGCTAACTATGGCTACACCTTC. This encodes CASSRRDRANYGYTF.

CDR3 residues: CASSVDPGRPRTGELFF. CDR3 nucleotide sequence: TGTGCCAGCAGCGTAGATCCCGGGAGGCCGAGGACCGGGGAGCTGTTTTTT. The V and J genes are TRBV9 and TRBJ2-2; 7 bases agree with TRBD2. V dropped 0 bases and J dropped 5; count of bases not matched to a gene: 10. The CDR3 totals 17 residues. Germline lookup yields CDR1 SGDLS and CDR2 YYNGEE.

V usage is TRBV4-1 and J usage is TRBJ1-1; D is undetermined. Germline V CDR1 and CDR2: MGHRA, YSYEKL. CDR3 length: 14 residues. The V and J ends lost 1 base and 1 base respectively, with 7 bases between them. The CDR3 loop is CASSQVAPNTEAFF. CDR3 coding DNA: TGCGCCAGCAGCCAAGTGGCCCCGAACACTGAAGCTTTCTTT.

The chain employs TRBV29-1 and TRBJ2-7, with a weak D call TRBD2 (6 bases). Trimming pared 8 bases from V and 6 bases from J, leaving 29 bases between. The CDR3 sequence is 16 residues long. Germline CDR1 and CDR2: SQVTM and ANQGSEA. The CDR3 spells CSCWARGRGERGEQYF. The CDR3 DNA sequence: TGCAGCTGTTGGGCCCGAGGGCGGGGAGAAAGAGGCGAGCAGTACTTC.

V gene TRBV3-1 (or the pseudogene TRBV3-2) combines with J gene TRBJ2-4, with TRBD1 identical over 9 bases. V trimming: 1 base; J trimming: 0 bases; junction bases outside the gene matches: 7. The CDR3 consists of 18 residues. Germline V lookup: CDR1 LGHDT, CDR2 YNNKEL (reference sequence). The CDR3 nucleotides are TGTGCCAGCAGCCAAGCAGGCGGGACAGGGCTAGCCAAAAACATTCAGTACTTC. This translates into CASSQAGGTGLAKNIQYF.

This clone appeared a single time. The CDR3, as DNA: TGTGCCAGCTCACCCTTTCCGGGACTCCATGAAGCTTTCTTT. Amino acid sequence: CASSPFPGLHEAFF. The V call is TRBV18, the J call TRBJ1-1; TRBD1 might be the D (5 bases). The CDR3 has 14 residues. Deletions cut 3 bases from V and 7 bases from J, with 15 bases between. Per the germline V gene, CDR1 is KGHSH and CDR2 is LQKENI.

This clone has just a few counts. The rearrangement joins TRBV6-6 to TRBJ1-6; D gene uncertain. This CDR3 spans 13 amino acids. Trimming shortened V by 8 bases and J by 5 bases, and 10 bases separated the two germline ends. Germline assignment: CDR1 MNHNY and CDR2 SVGAGI (reference sequence). The CDR3 DNA reads TGTGCCAGCCAGGATACGAATAATTCACCCCTCCACTTT. Protein sequence: CASQDTNNSPLHF.

J is TRBJ1-2 and V is TRBV4-3, with a possible D match to TRBD1 (5 bases). The CDR3 extends over 15 amino acids. V gave up 0 bases and J gave up 4 bases, with 12 bases separating them. Germline lookup yields CDR1 LGHNA and CDR2 YSLEER. The CDR3 sequence: CASSQDRGGPYGYTF. The CDR3 coding sequence is TGCGCCAGCAGCCAAGATAGGGGAGGGCCCTATGGCTACACCTTC.

The CDR3 nucleotides are TGTGCCAGCAGTTTGTATCTAGCGGGAAGTCTATCCATCTACGAGCAGTACTTC. This gives the protein CASSLYLAGSLSIYEQYF. V and J are TRBV28 and TRBJ2-7; 9 bases agree with TRBD2. CDR3 length: 18 residues. CDR1 is MDHEN and CDR2 is SYDVKM in the germline V gene. The V gene end was trimmed by 3 bases and the J gene end by 3 bases; junction bases not matched to a gene: 15.

The chain links TRBV10-3 to TRBJ1-4; 7 positions match TRBD1. The CDR3 loop spans 13 amino acids. Germline CDR1 and CDR2: ENHRY and SYGVKD. The ends lost 6 bases at V and 4 bases at J; junction bases unmatched: 2. CDR3 sequence reads: CAIRRGLNEKLFF. The CDR3 DNA reads TGTGCCATCAGGAGGGGGCTTAATGAAAAACTGTTTTTT.

The chain has TRBV11-3 and TRBJ2-1; TRBD2 is a possible D gene (6 bases). The germline CDR1 and CDR2 sequences are SGHNT and YENEEA. This CDR3 spans 15 amino acids. V lost 2 bases and J 2 bases, leaving 10 bases between the germline ends. CDR3 residues: CASSLSGFAYNEQFF. The CDR3 DNA reads TGTGCCAGCAGCTTAAGCGGGTTTGCCTACAATGAGCAGTTCTTC.

The rearrangement uses TRBV25-1 and TRBJ1-4; D uncertain. V gave up 7 bases and J gave up 5 bases, with 11 bases separating them. The germline gives CDR1 MGHDK, CDR2 SYGVNS. The CDR3 is made up of 13 amino acids. The CDR3 DNA sequence: TGTGCCAGCATGCGGGCCCCAAATGAAAAACTGTTTTTT. Translating it yields CASMRAPNEKLFF.

The chain couples TRBV11-2 to TRBJ1-2; no firm D call. Between the trimmed V and J ends, which lost 0 bases and 7 bases, there was a span of 15 bases. The germline V gene has CDR1 SGHAT and CDR2 FQNNGV. This CDR3 region has 15 residues. CDR3 coding DNA: TGTGCCAGCAGCTTAGAAGTGACACCCCTCTCTGGCTACACCTTC. This gives the protein CASSLEVTPLSGYTF.

Remarks on this clone: Compared with germline, one end of the junction differs, possibly owing to a read error. This chain links TRBV7-3 with TRBJ1-3; no clear D gene. The length of the CDR3 is 11 residues. From germline, CDR1 is SGHTA and CDR2 FQGTGA. CDR3 loop: CASSSGDTIYF. In nucleotides, the CDR3 is TGTGCCAGCAGCTCTGGAGACACCATATATTTT.

This sequence joins TRBV10-3 and TRBJ1-1, with D perhaps matching TRBD1 (5 bases). Germline V gene data show CDR1 as ENHRY and CDR2 as SYGVKD. This CDR3 region has 15 residues. V lost 1 base and J 1 base, leaving 10 bases between the germline ends. The CDR3 loop reads CAISEWGGANTEAFF. In DNA form, the CDR3 reads TGTGCCATCAGTGAGTGGGGCGGAGCGAACACTGAAGCTTTCTTT.

V gene TRBV30 combines with J gene TRBJ2-1, with TRBD2 identical over 10 bases. Germline V gene data show CDR1 as GTSNPN and CDR2 as SVGIG (reference sequence). The V gene end was trimmed by 5 bases and the J gene end by 1 base; junction bases not matched to a gene: 2. CDR3 size: 14 residues. CDR3 sequence (DNA): TGTGCCTGGGCAGCGGGAGGGTCCTACAATGAGCAGTTCTTC. Amino acids: CAWAAGGSYNEQFF.

This chain links TRBV7-3 with TRBJ2-1; 9 nucleotides agree with TRBD1. Germline V CDR1 and CDR2: SGHTA, FQGTGA. The CDR3 loop spans 18 amino acids. Trimming removed 8 bases from V and 9 bases from J; junction bases left unmatched: 23. The CDR3: CASLPTGARDREESEQFF. DNA of the CDR3: TGTGCCAGCCTCCCTACCGGGGCCCGGGACAGGGAAGAAAGTGAGCAGTTCTTC.

This chain joins TRBV4-2 and TRBJ2-6; possible D gene TRBD2, 5 bases. The CDR3 length is 15 residues. Between the trimmed V and J ends, which lost 0 bases and 3 bases, there was a span of 6 bases. CDR1 is LGHNA and CDR2 is YNFKEQ in the germline V gene. The CDR3 loop is CASSQDGVGANVLTF. The CDR3 nucleotides read TGTGCCAGCAGCCAAGACGGGGTTGGGGCCAACGTCCTGACTTTC.